The 17 T cell receptor beta chains listed next were all sequenced from one sample in a study of CD8+ T cells in alopecia areata. Treatment meaning: oral pan-JAK inhibitor, 5-10 mg twice daily. As the sequencing template, cDNA was produced by extracting RNA and reverse transcribing it. Assay: immunoSEQ multiplex PCR; the TCRdb copy retains only in-frame clones and omits some. The data hold more than 100,000 clones, with over 75% observed a single time. This specimen was CD8+ T cells sorted from blood, taken around week 30, from a patient treated with tofacitinib. The receptor set was obtained from a human donor with alopecia areata.

The chain is built from TRBV5-4 and TRBJ1-2; a weak D match, TRBD1 (5 bases). Trimming took off 7 bases at V and 7 bases at J, with 14 bases between the two ends. This CDR3 is built from 12 residues. Germline V gene sequence: CDR1 SGHNT, CDR2 YYREEE (reference sequence). The CDR3 protein is CASPSPGLGYTF. CDR3 DNA sequence: TGTGCCAGCCCCAGTCCGGGGCTTGGCTACACCTTC.

The chain employs TRBV29-1 and TRBJ1-2, with a tentative D call TRBD1 (6 bases). The CDR3 consists of 12 residues. CDR1 is SQVTM and CDR2 is ANQGSEA in the germline V gene. V was clipped by 5 bases and J by 4 bases, with 11 bases between them. CDR3 sequence reads: CSVPGQSYGYTF. The CDR3, as DNA: TGCAGCGTTCCCGGACAGTCCTATGGCTACACCTTC.

V gene TRBV5-6 combines with J gene TRBJ2-7; D is perhaps TRBD1 or TRBD2 (5 bases each). V lost 3 bases and J lost 6, with 13 bases in between. The CDR3 length is 13 residues. From germline, CDR1 is SGHDT and CDR2 YYEEEE. The CDR3 DNA reads TGTGCCAGCAGCTGGGGGACGGGTGGCGAGCAGTACTTC. This gives the protein CASSWGTGGEQYF.

The chain has TRBV7-9 and TRBJ1-1, with D possibly being TRBD1 (5 bases). V was clipped by 5 bases and J by 6 bases, with 16 bases between them. CDR1 SEHNR and CDR2 FQNEAQ come from the germline V gene (reference sequence). The CDR3 sequence is 14 residues long. This CDR3 reads CASSAGHVDAEAFF. The CDR3 coding sequence is TGTGCCAGCAGCGCCGGACATGTCGACGCTGAAGCTTTCTTT.

This clone has more than one count but fewer than ten. The chain combines TRBV7-9 with TRBJ2-3; D remains ambiguous. The CDR3 has 13 amino acids. From germline, CDR1 is SEHNR and CDR2 FQNEAQ (reference sequence). Deletions cut 5 bases from V and 2 bases from J, with 8 bases between. The CDR3 coding sequence is TGTGCCAGCAGCCCGGGCGTCACAGATACGCAGTATTTT. Its translation is CASSPGVTDTQYF.

The rearrangement links TRBV4-1 to TRBJ2-7, with TRBD2 matching over 14 bases. Per germline, CDR1 MGHRA and CDR2 YSYEKL. V gave up 2 bases and J gave up 3 bases; unmatched junction bases: 3. The CDR3 spans 16 residues. The CDR3: CASSQQTSGGGYEQYF. The CDR3 region has the DNA TGCGCCAGCAGCCAACAGACTAGCGGGGGGGGCTACGAGCAGTACTTC.

The gene calls are TRBV11-2 and TRBJ2-7; maybe TRBD2 (6 bases). V gave up 1 base and J gave up 5 bases, with 6 bases separating them. The CDR3 loop spans 12 amino acids. The germline CDR1 and CDR2 sequences are SGHAT and FQNNGV. CDR3 coding DNA: TGTGCCAGCAGCTTAGCGGGAGACGAGCAGTACTTC. It specifies CASSLAGDEQYF.

The J gene is TRBJ1-1, the V gene TRBV19; a weak D match, TRBD1 (6 bases). The CDR3 length is 14 residues. V was cut by 3 bases and J by 2 bases, with 10 bases left in between. CDR1 is LNHDA, CDR2 SQIVND, per germline (reference sequence). CDR3 region: CASSMGGSNTEAFF. DNA for the CDR3: TGTGCCAGTAGTATGGGGGGCTCAAACACTGAAGCTTTCTTT.

The chain uses TRBV29-1 and TRBJ2-3, with 10 bases aligning to TRBD2. Germline values: CDR1 SQVTM, CDR2 ANQGSEA. The CDR3 consists of 16 residues. The junction had 7 bases not matched to a gene; V was cut back by 2 bases and J by 2 bases. CDR3 residues: CSVEPASGSVTDTQYF. The DNA of the CDR3 is TGCAGCGTTGAACCGGCTAGCGGGAGTGTCACAGATACGCAGTATTTT.

The chain joins TRBV6-1 to TRBJ2-5; D is undetermined. The ends were cut back, 4 bases at V and 5 bases at J, with 17 bases in the middle. The CDR3 has 15 amino acids. Germline V gene sequence: CDR1 MNHNS, CDR2 SASEGT. CDR3 bases: TGTGCCAGCAGTGTTAAACGAGGTCTGTCGGAGACCCAGTACTTC. Its protein is CASSVKRGLSETQYF.

CDR3: CASSLGPLGTQYF. CDR3 nucleotides: TGTGCCAGCAGTTTGGGACCCCTGGGGACCCAGTACTTC. This chain joins TRBV27 and TRBJ2-5, with D perhaps TRBD1 or TRBD2 (5 bases each). The CDR3 has 13 residues. Germline lookup yields CDR1 MNHEY and CDR2 SMNVEV (reference sequence). Trimming removed 3 bases from V and 7 bases from J, with 12 bases in between.

The gene calls are TRBV27 and TRBJ1-6; 9 bases are a match to TRBD1. This CDR3 spans 15 amino acids. CDR1 MNHEY and CDR2 SMNVEV come from the germline V gene (reference sequence). V shed 3 bases, J shed 9 bases, and the junction held 6 bases outside the gene matches. As DNA, the CDR3 is TGTGCCAGCAGTTTGGGGACAGGGCCGGGTTCACCCCTCCACTTT. This sequence encodes CASSLGTGPGSPLHF.

The chain joins TRBV29-1 to TRBJ2-1; possibly TRBD1 for D (5 bases). This CDR3 has 12 amino acids. CDR1 SQVTM and CDR2 ANQGSEA come from the germline V gene. V lost 2 bases and J lost 7, with 9 bases in between. CDR3 nucleotides: TGCAGCGTTGAACGCAGGGTAAATGAGCAGTTCTTC. It specifies CSVERRVNEQFF.

A remark on this clone: Other DNA sequences within the sample encode an identical CDR3. V and J are TRBV5-4 and TRBJ1-1; no clear D gene. The germline V and J ends were trimmed by 3 bases and 4 bases, with 13 bases remaining between them. This CDR3 spans 14 amino acids. Germline V gives CDR1 SGHNT, CDR2 YYREEE (reference sequence). CDR3 bases: TGTGCCAGCAGCTGGGGAGAGGAGGGCACTGAAGCTTTCTTT. Translating it yields CASSWGEEGTEAFF. Filled out from reference TRBV5-4 and TRBJ1-1, the complete variable domain reads ETGVTQSPTHLIKTRGQQVTLRCSSQSGHNTVSWYQQALGQGPQFIFQYYREEENGRGNFPPRFSGLQFPNYSSELNVNALELDDSALYLCASSWGEEGTEAFFGQGTRLTVV.

J is TRBJ2-7 and V is TRBV7-9, with TRBD1 matching over 8 bases. The junction had 4 bases not matched to a gene; V was cut back by 2 bases and J by 1 base. The CDR3 runs 15 residues. Germline V gene sequence: CDR1 SEHNR, CDR2 FQNEAQ (reference sequence). CDR3 sequence reads: CASSLSGQGSYEQYF. DNA of the CDR3: TGTGCCAGCAGCTTAAGTGGACAGGGATCCTACGAGCAGTACTTC.

The chain carries TRBV19 and TRBJ1-5, with TRBD1 matching 8 bases. CDR1 and CDR2 (germline): LNHDA, SQIVND (reference sequence). The CDR3 is made up of 15 amino acids. V was pared by 8 bases and J by 4 bases, with 10 bases of the junction left unmatched. CDR3 nucleotide sequence: TGTGCCAGTTCACAGGGGGAGTCCGGTAATCAGCCCCAGCATTTT. This sequence encodes CASSQGESGNQPQHF.

The chain joins TRBV10-3 to TRBJ1-3; 9 nucleotides agree with TRBD1. Germline values: CDR1 ENHRY, CDR2 SYGVKD. The CDR3 covers 17 residues. The V and J ends lost 2 bases and 2 bases, in that order; junction bases with no gene match: 7. The CDR3 is CAISEPGQGKTGNTIYF. CDR3 DNA: TGTGCCATCAGTGAGCCGGGACAGGGAAAGACTGGAAACACCATATATTTT.